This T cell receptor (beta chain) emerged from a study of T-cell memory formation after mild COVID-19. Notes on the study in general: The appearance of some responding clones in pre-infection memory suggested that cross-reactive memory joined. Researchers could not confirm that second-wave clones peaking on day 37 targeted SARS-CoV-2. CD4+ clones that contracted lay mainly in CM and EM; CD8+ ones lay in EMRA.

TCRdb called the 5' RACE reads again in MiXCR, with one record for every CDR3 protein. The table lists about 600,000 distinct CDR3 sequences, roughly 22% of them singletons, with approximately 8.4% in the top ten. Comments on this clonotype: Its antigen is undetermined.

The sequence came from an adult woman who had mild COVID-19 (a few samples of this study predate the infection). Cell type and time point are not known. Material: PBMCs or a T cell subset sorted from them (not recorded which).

CDR3 nucleotides: TGTGCCAGCAGTGAGGACTTAAGCTACGAGCAGTACTTC. Translation: CASSEDLSYEQYF. The gene calls are TRBV6-5 and TRBJ2-7; TRBD2 might be the D (5 bases). Trimming took 5 bases from V and 3 from J, leaving 11 bases between them. The length of the CDR3 is 13 residues. Germline V gene sequence: CDR1 MNHEY, CDR2 SVGAGI.